What follows are 31 T cell receptor beta chains derived from one specimen sequenced in a study of T cell repertoires in cytomegalovirus infection. TCRdb independently ran MiXCR on the reads; one entry per CDR3 protein. In the table there are approximately 730,000 distinct CDR3 sequences, 25% to 30% of which are singletons. No antigens are known for them. The material was cultured CD8+ T cells from PBMCs, obtained from culture after CMV antigen stimulation. Every receptor here comes from a human donor in good health (CMV status not recorded). Some clones in this sample may be carry-over from other donors' samples.

Ten or more counts support this clonotype. CDR3 DNA sequence: TGCAGTGCTAGAGGGTCAGATCAAGAGACCCAGTACTTC. As protein: CSARGSDQETQYF. This sequence joins TRBV20-1 and TRBJ2-5; D unresolved. Per germline, CDR1 DFQATT and CDR2 SNEGSKA (reference sequence). Between the trimmed V and J ends, which lost 1 base and 2 bases, there was a span of 8 bases. The CDR3 loop spans 13 amino acids.

This chain connects TRBV6-1 to TRBJ1-5, with D tentatively TRBD1 (6 bases). The germline V and J ends were trimmed by 2 bases and 2 bases, with 13 bases remaining between them. The germline V gene encodes CDR1 MNHNS and CDR2 SASEGT. The CDR3 runs 16 residues. This CDR3 reads CASSERGTFGNQPQHF. CDR3 nucleotide sequence: TGTGCCAGCAGTGAAAGGGGGACGTTTGGCAATCAGCCCCAGCATTTT.

This sequence joins TRBV6-2 or TRBV6-3 and TRBJ2-2; a possible D gene is TRBD2 (5 bases). Germline V gene sequence: CDR1 MNHEY, CDR2 SVGEGT. CDR3 length: 16 amino acids. V shed 7 bases and J shed 2 bases, with 17 bases lying between them. CDR3 DNA sequence: TGTGCCAGCACTTTACTGGACTCGAGAAACACCGGGGAGCTGTTTTTT. Translating it yields CASTLLDSRNTGELFF.

This clonotype appeared a few times. CDR3 nucleotide sequence: TGTGCCATCAGTGATTTTTTAGCGGGGGGCCATTGGGACCAAGAGACCCAGTACTTC. Translation: CAISDFLAGGHWDQETQYF. The chain has TRBV10-3 and TRBJ2-5; 10 bases are shared with TRBD2. J gave up 0 bases and V 3 bases, and 13 bases lay outside the gene matches. This CDR3 comprises 19 residues. The V gene's germline CDR1 is ENHRY and CDR2 SYGVKD.

The sample holds many counts of this clonotype. The junction departs from germline at one end; a sequencing error may be responsible. The V and J genes are TRBV6-1 and TRBJ1-5; D is perhaps TRBD1 (6 bases). The germline CDR1 and CDR2 sequences are MNHNS and SASEGT. The CDR3 spans 13 residues. The CDR3 here is CASSEGGDQPQHF. CDR3 in DNA: TGTGCCAGCAGCGAAGGGGGAGATCAGCCCCAGCATTTT.

This clonotype showed up just a few times. This chain links TRBV7-6 with TRBJ1-1, with 9 nucleotides matching TRBD1. Unmatched junction bases numbered 11, after V lost 3 bases and J lost 0 bases. The CDR3 is 18 amino acids. Germline CDR1 reads SGHVS; CDR2 reads FNYEAQ. The CDR3 region has the DNA TGTGCCAGCAGCTTTGGGAATCCGGGACAGGGCTTGAACACTGAAGCTTTCTTT. It codes for CASSFGNPGQGLNTEAFF.

The chain carries TRBV4-1 and TRBJ1-5; D gene ambiguous. The V gene's germline CDR1 is MGHRA and CDR2 YSYEKL. The CDR3 is made up of 13 amino acids. With 0 bases removed from V and 6 bases from J, the gap between germline ends came to 6 bases. The CDR3 bases are TGCGCCAGCAGCCAAGATTTAGGTCAGCCCCAGCATTTT. Protein: CASSQDLGQPQHF.

The chain employs TRBV5-4 and TRBJ2-2, with D unclear. Per the germline V gene, CDR1 is SGHNT and CDR2 is YYREEE (reference sequence). V gave up 5 bases and J gave up 6 bases, with 17 bases separating them. CDR3 length: 15 amino acids. The CDR3 spells CASSGLSEGSGELFF. The DNA of the CDR3 is TGTGCCAGCAGTGGCCTGAGTGAAGGGTCCGGGGAGCTGTTTTTT.

This clonotype was observed many times. The chain combines TRBV7-8 with TRBJ2-7, with 7 bases matching TRBD1. CDR1 SGHVS and CDR2 FQNEAQ come from the germline V gene. CDR3 size: 12 residues. V trimming: 4 bases; J trimming: 6 bases; junction bases outside the gene matches: 3. This chain's CDR3 is CASSYPGGEQYF. The CDR3 DNA is TGTGCCAGCAGCTACCCAGGGGGCGAGCAGTACTTC.

In its sample, this clonotype was seen a few times. The J gene is TRBJ1-4, the V gene TRBV12-5, with D possibly matching TRBD1 (5 bases). The CDR3 is 13 amino acids. Germline CDR1 and CDR2: LGHNT and FRNRAP. Trimming left V 4 bases short and J 8 bases short, with 11 bases between. Here the CDR3 reads CASGSPRGEKLFF. For the CDR3, the DNA is TGTGCTAGTGGTTCCCCTAGGGGAGAAAAACTGTTTTTT.

This clonotype was detected a few times. The chain employs TRBV28 and TRBJ2-7, with D perhaps matching TRBD1 (6 bases). V was cut by 6 bases and J by 4 bases, with 16 bases left in between. CDR3 length: 14 residues. Germline CDR1 reads MDHEN; CDR2 reads SYDVKM. The CDR3, as DNA: TGTGCCAGCAGCACCCCCGGGACAATTTACGAGCAGTACGTC. Translating it yields CASSTPGTIYEQYV.

The chain employs TRBV6-6 and TRBJ1-1, with unresolved D. This CDR3 is built from 15 residues. Trimming cost V 8 bases and J 0 bases, with 16 bases left between them. Germline CDR1 is MNHNY and CDR2 is SVGAGI (reference sequence). In nucleotides, the CDR3 is TGTGCCAGCCCACGAGGTAGGACCATGAACACTGAAGCTTTCTTT. Protein product: CASPRGRTMNTEAFF.

The J gene is TRBJ1-3, the V gene TRBV29-1; D is possibly TRBD1 (5 bases). V was clipped by 4 bases and J by 4 bases, with 14 bases between them. Germline CDR1 is SQVTM and CDR2 is ANQGSEA. The CDR3 covers 14 residues. Here the CDR3 reads CSVVTGDSGNTIYF. The CDR3 coding sequence is TGCAGCGTTGTTACAGGCGACTCCGGAAACACCATATATTTT.

This clonotype was counted between two and nine times. This chain joins TRBV6-5 and TRBJ2-2; 10 bases are shared with TRBD1. CDR3 length: 15 amino acids. Germline V CDR1 and CDR2: MNHEY, SVGAGI. The J segment lost 6 bases and the V segment lost 5 bases, leaving 6 bases of the junction unmatched. The CDR3 DNA reads as TGTGCCAGCAGTCAGGGACAGGGGTGGGCCGGGGAGCTGTTTTTT. Protein sequence: CASSQGQGWAGELFF.

This clonotype occurred a few times. The V gene is TRBV7-9, the J gene TRBJ2-5; 9 bases match TRBD2. The CDR3 runs to 17 residues. Germline V gene data show CDR1 as SEHNR and CDR2 as FQNEAQ (reference sequence). J was trimmed by 0 bases and V by 5 bases; bases with no gene match: 10. CDR3 amino acids: CASSLSGGRSYQETQYF. The CDR3 DNA reads as TGTGCCAGCAGCCTTAGCGGGGGCCGCTCGTACCAAGAGACCCAGTACTTC. Combining the CDR3 with reference TRBV7-9 and TRBJ2-5 gives the whole variable domain DTGVSQNPRHKITKRGQNVTFRCDPISEHNRLYWYRQTLGQGPEFLTYFQNEAQLEKSRLLSDRFSAERPKGSFSTLEIQRTEQGDSAMYLCASSLSGGRSYQETQYFGPGTRLLVL.

This clonotype was observed a handful of times. The gene calls are TRBV20-1 and TRBJ1-5, with 10 bases lining up with TRBD1. The CDR3 totals 15 residues. The trim removed 4 bases at V and 1 base at J, leaving 4 bases unmatched. CDR1 is DFQATT, CDR2 SNEGSKA, per germline (reference sequence). CDR3 nucleotide sequence: TGCAGTGCTATAGACAGGGGGCAAAGCAATCAGCCCCAGCATTTT. The encoded protein is CSAIDRGQSNQPQHF.

This clonotype was seen a handful of times. The V and J genes are TRBV4-3 and TRBJ2-1; 7 bases align to TRBD1. Trimming took 0 bases from V and 5 from J; bases not matched to a gene: 1. The CDR3 covers 14 residues. Germline CDR1 reads LGHNA; CDR2 reads YSLEER. The CDR3 nucleotides are TGCGCCAGCAGCCAAGAAACAGGGGACAATGAGCAGTTCTTC. Its translation is CASSQETGDNEQFF.

This clonotype came up a few times. The chain joins TRBV20-1 to TRBJ2-6; TRBD1 might be the D (5 bases). Trimming removed 5 bases at V and 2 bases at J, with 16 bases between. CDR1 is DFQATT, CDR2 SNEGSKA, per germline (reference sequence). CDR3 length: 16 residues. DNA for the CDR3: TGCAGTGCTCGGACACACATCCCGACTGGGGCCAACGTCCTGACTTTC. Its protein is CSARTHIPTGANVLTF.

This clonotype has only a few counts. J is TRBJ2-1 and V is TRBV12-3 or TRBV12-4, with no clear D. V dropped 7 bases and J dropped 3 bases, with 13 bases sitting between them. The CDR3 extends over 14 amino acids. CDR3 DNA: TGTGCCAGCAATCCACGGTCCATCTACAATGAGCAGTTCTTC. Residues: CASNPRSIYNEQFF.

The chain joins TRBV27 to TRBJ2-3; TRBD2 agrees at 8 bases. CDR1 MNHEY and CDR2 SMNVEV come from the germline V gene (reference sequence). The ends lost 2 bases at V and 2 bases at J; junction bases unmatched: 15. The CDR3 is 19 residues long. CDR3 loop: CASSLPPAGGEGSTDTQYF. Written as DNA, the CDR3 is TGTGCCAGCAGTTTACCCCCTGCGGGGGGCGAGGGTTCCACAGATACGCAGTATTTT.

V and J are TRBV6-2 or TRBV6-3 and TRBJ2-7; 15 bases agree with TRBD2. The CDR3 spans 16 residues. The germline V gene has CDR1 MNHEY and CDR2 SVGEGT. V lost 2 bases to trimming and J lost 2 bases; unmatched junction nucleotides: 1. For the CDR3, the DNA is TGTGCCAGCAGTTACGGGACTAGCGGGGGGCCCTACGAGCAGTACGTC. Its translation is CASSYGTSGGPYEQYV.

V is TRBV12-5 and J is TRBJ2-7; D not resolved. V dropped 6 bases and J dropped 6 bases, with 12 bases sitting between them. The CDR3 contains 12 residues. Per the germline V gene, CDR1 is LGHNT and CDR2 is FRNRAP. The CDR3 DNA follows: TGTGCTAGTGGACGACCCGAAGGCGAGCAGTACTTC. Protein product: CASGRPEGEQYF.

This clonotype was observed a handful of times. The rearrangement links TRBV2 to TRBJ1-2; D is undetermined. Germline CDR1 reads SNHLY; CDR2 reads FYNNEI. CDR3 length equals 11 residues. V lost 10 bases and J lost 7, with 13 bases in between. CDR3 amino acids: CATYQRAGYTF. CDR3 nucleotide sequence: TGTGCCACCTACCAGAGGGCTGGCTACACCTTC.

In its sample, this clonotype was seen many times. The rearrangement links TRBV6-1 to TRBJ2-1; TRBD2 aligns across 7 bases. CDR1 is MNHNS and CDR2 is SASEGT in the germline V gene. V was pared by 5 bases and J by 7 bases, with 11 bases of the junction left unmatched. CDR3 length: 15 residues. CDR3 sequence reads: CASSSGIYLGNEQFF. The CDR3 DNA sequence: TGTGCCAGCAGTAGCGGGATCTATCTCGGGAATGAGCAGTTCTTC.

This clonotype was seen a few times. The chain is built from TRBV7-8 and TRBJ2-7; tentatively, D is TRBD1 (7 bases). Per germline, CDR1 SGHVS and CDR2 FQNEAQ. The CDR3 runs to 13 residues. V lost 10 bases, J lost 4 bases, and 17 bases lay in between. The CDR3 loop reads CATSGGKGYEQYV. The CDR3 nucleotides read TGTGCCACATCAGGGGGGAAAGGGTACGAGCAGTACGTC.

The CDR3 bases are TGTGCCAGCAGACCGACAGGGAAAAACACCGGGGAGCTGTTTTTT. As protein: CASRPTGKNTGELFF. The chain carries TRBV25-1 and TRBJ2-2; 7 positions agree with TRBD1. V trimming: 6 bases; J trimming: 2 bases; junction bases outside the gene matches: 6. CDR1 is MGHDK and CDR2 is SYGVNS in the germline V gene. The CDR3 spans 15 residues.

The chain uses TRBV6-2 or TRBV6-3 and TRBJ1-4; a weak D match, TRBD1 (5 bases). The CDR3 consists of 16 residues. The V gene's germline CDR1 is MNHEY and CDR2 SVGEGT. Trimming took off 6 bases at V and 3 bases at J, with 17 bases between the two ends. CDR3 sequence: CASSAKIYRPNEKLFF. CDR3 in DNA: TGTGCCAGCAGCGCTAAAATATACAGGCCTAATGAAAAACTGTTTTTT.

The CDR3 bases are TGTGCCAGCATCCCATTGACAGGGGGCAGACAGACCCAGTACTTC. Encoded protein: CASIPLTGGRQTQYF. The rearrangement joins TRBV7-2 to TRBJ2-5; 10 bases align to TRBD1. Trimming at V came to 7 bases and at J to 6 bases, leaving 11 bases not matched to a gene. Germline CDR1 reads SGHTA; CDR2 reads FQGNSA. The CDR3 totals 15 residues.

V and J are TRBV20-1 and TRBJ2-1, with D perhaps matching TRBD2 (7 bases). Looked up from germline, CDR1 is DFQATT and CDR2 is SNEGSKA (reference sequence). V was trimmed by 0 bases and J by 0 bases, leaving 21 bases between them. The CDR3 runs 19 residues. CDR3 residues: CSARDRRRGPLSSYNEQFF. CDR3 nucleotide sequence: TGCAGTGCTAGAGACCGACGGCGGGGGCCTCTCAGCTCCTACAATGAGCAGTTCTTC.

V and J are TRBV2 and TRBJ2-2; no firm D call. This CDR3 is 17 amino acids long. V was cut by 6 bases and J by 1 base, with 18 bases left in between. Per the germline V gene, CDR1 is SNHLY and CDR2 is FYNNEI. The chain's CDR3 is CASSRLKDGRNTGELFF. In DNA, the CDR3 is TGTGCCAGCAGCCGACTCAAGGATGGCCGGAACACCGGGGAGCTGTTTTTT.

This clonotype appeared a few times. This chain uses TRBV4-1 with TRBJ1-2, with D unresolved. The CDR3 totals 14 residues. Trimming removed 1 base from V and 2 bases from J, with 8 bases in between. The germline gives CDR1 MGHRA, CDR2 YSYEKL. The CDR3 spells CASSQVDTNYGYTF. The CDR3 nucleotides are TGCGCCAGCAGCCAAGTCGACACGAACTATGGCTACACCTTC.